One sample yielded the 29 T cell receptor beta chains listed below, sequenced in a study of spatial heterogeneity in lung cancer. No antigen has been identified for these receptors. Study-wide points: One measure, the expanded intratumoral alpha and beta TCR count, tracked tumor mutation counts.

Specified time point: sample taken at primary tumor resection. TCRdb re-analysed the 5' RACE reads in MiXCR, keeping a single row per CDR3 protein. The sample has more than 20,000 distinct CDR3 sequences; 2.5% to 3% are singletons. Sequencing was performed on lung tumor tissue, taken at surgery. These receptors came from a male donor with early-stage non-small cell lung cancer.

This clonotype has a count of ten or more. This chain joins TRBV7-2 and TRBJ2-1; D is uncertain. Per germline, CDR1 SGHTA and CDR2 FQGNSA. V dropped 2 bases and J dropped 9 bases, with 5 bases sitting between them. This CDR3 is 11 amino acids long. CDR3 bases: TGTGCCAGCAGCTTATATGTTGAGCAGTTCTTC. Translated, it gives CASSLYVEQFF.

This clonotype was picked up many times. This chain links TRBV10-3 with TRBJ1-2, with 10 bases identical to TRBD1. The J segment lost 8 bases and the V segment lost 6 bases, leaving 6 bases of the junction unmatched. The CDR3 sequence is 13 residues long. CDR1 is ENHRY and CDR2 is SYGVKD in the germline V gene. The DNA of the CDR3 is TGTGCCATCAGCGCCGGGGACAGGGGCGGCTACACCTTC. This encodes CAISAGDRGGYTF.

There are many counts of this clonotype. The CDR3 sequence is CASSFFSGTRPYEQYF. CDR3 DNA sequence: TGTGCCAGCAGCTTTTTTTCCGGGACTCGGCCCTACGAGCAGTACTTC. The rearrangement links TRBV7-9 to TRBJ2-7, with D possibly TRBD2 on 6 matching bases. Germline CDR1 reads SEHNR; CDR2 reads FQNEAQ (reference sequence). This CDR3 contains 16 residues. The V gene lost 3 bases and the J gene lost 2 bases, with 17 bases spanning the gap.

This clonotype was recorded many times. The V call is TRBV3-1, the J call TRBJ1-1, with D hard to call. This CDR3 is built from 14 residues. With 2 bases removed from V and 1 base from J, the gap between germline ends came to 8 bases. Germline CDR1 and CDR2: LGHDT and YNNKEL (reference sequence). The CDR3 nucleotides read TGTGCCAGCAGCCAAAAGGTATGGAACACTGAAGCTTTCTTT. It specifies CASSQKVWNTEAFF.

This clonotype was seen ten or more times. The J gene is TRBJ2-7, the V gene TRBV5-1; D is uncertain. The CDR3 extends over 16 amino acids. The germline V and J ends were trimmed by 1 base and 0 bases, with 14 bases remaining between them. Germline assignment: CDR1 SGHRS and CDR2 YFSETQ. The CDR3 DNA follows: TGCGCCAGCAGCTTGTTGCCAGCGACCACCTCCTACGAGCAGTACTTC. Translated, it gives CASSLLPATTSYEQYF.

This clonotype was seen ten or more times. V and J are TRBV7-8 and TRBJ2-7; 12 bases line up with TRBD2. Germline-derived CDR1 and CDR2 are SGHVS and FQNEAQ. Losses at the gene ends were 1 base for V and 4 bases for J; bases not matched to a gene: 2. CDR3 length: 15 residues. This CDR3 reads CASSLVLAGGYEQYF. The CDR3 bases are TGTGCCAGCAGCTTAGTACTAGCGGGAGGATACGAGCAGTACTTC. Full variable domain (outside the CDR3, taken from reference TRBV7-8 and TRBJ2-7): GAGVSQSPRYKVAKRGQDVALRCDPISGHVSLFWYQQALGQGPEFLTYFQNEAQLDKSGLPSDRFFAERPEGSVSTLKIQRTQQEDSAVYLCASSLVLAGGYEQYFGPGTRLTVT.

The sample holds many counts of this clonotype. The chain carries TRBV20-1 and TRBJ2-7; 9 nucleotides agree with TRBD2. CDR3 length: 19 amino acids. V trimming: 0 bases; J trimming: 2 bases; junction bases outside the gene matches: 17. The germline gives CDR1 DFQATT, CDR2 SNEGSKA (reference sequence). CDR3 coding DNA: TGCAGTGCTAGAGATATGGCGTTTGCGGGGGGGCCCACCCCCTACGAGCAGTACTTC. Translation: CSARDMAFAGGPTPYEQYF.

This clonotype was recorded many times. The rearrangement uses TRBV28 and TRBJ2-2, with D unclear. CDR3 length equals 14 residues. CDR1 and CDR2 from the germline V gene are MDHEN and SYDVKM. The V end was cut by 6 bases, the J end by 0 bases, with 8 bases between. CDR3: CASSLPPNTGELFF. The CDR3 bases are TGTGCCAGCAGCCTGCCCCCGAACACCGGGGAGCTGTTTTTT.

This clonotype occurred many times. This sequence joins TRBV12-3 or TRBV12-4 and TRBJ1-1, with D tentatively TRBD1 (6 bases). V was cut by 5 bases and J by 7 bases, with 8 bases left in between. This CDR3 spans 11 amino acids. The chain's CDR3 is CASSRQVEAFF. The CDR3 nucleotides read TGTGCCAGCAGTCGACAGGTTGAAGCTTTCTTT.

This clonotype was seen at least ten times. The chain couples TRBV10-3 to TRBJ2-2; 9 bases fit TRBD1. CDR1 and CDR2 from the germline V gene are ENHRY and SYGVKD. Losses at the gene ends were 4 bases for V and 5 bases for J; bases not matched to a gene: 2. CDR3 length: 14 amino acids. The CDR3 loop is CAISGQGETGELFF. CDR3 nucleotide sequence: TGTGCCATCAGTGGACAGGGGGAAACCGGGGAGCTGTTTTTT.

This clonotype was counted many times. This sequence joins TRBV6-6 and TRBJ2-7, with TRBD1 matching over 9 bases. V shed 2 bases and J 9 bases; nucleotides not matched to a gene: 5. Germline V lookup: CDR1 MNHNY, CDR2 SVGAGI (reference sequence). There are 13 residues in the CDR3. CDR3 nucleotides: TGTGCCAGCAGTTACGAACAGGGGGCGTTGCAGTACTTC. Its translation is CASSYEQGALQYF.

Many counts were recorded for this clonotype. The J gene is TRBJ1-2, the V gene TRBV6-5; 8 bases fit TRBD1. The germline V gene encodes CDR1 MNHEY and CDR2 SVGAGI. The CDR3 is made up of 13 amino acids. V lost 6 bases and J lost 6; bases outside the gene matches: 6. The CDR3: CASRKQGVHGYTF. CDR3 in DNA: TGTGCCAGCAGAAAACAGGGGGTTCATGGCTACACCTTC.

This clonotype showed up many times. This chain connects TRBV7-3 to TRBJ2-3; 10 bases are a match to TRBD2. The V gene end was trimmed by 0 bases and the J gene end by 4 bases; junction bases not matched to a gene: 10. The CDR3 sequence is 18 residues long. Looked up from germline, CDR1 is SGHTA and CDR2 is FQGTGA. The CDR3 DNA reads as TGTGCCAGCAGCTTAACCCTCGGGGGACTAGCGAACGCAGATACGCAGTATTTT. Translated: CASSLTLGGLANADTQYF.

This clonotype was seen repeatedly, ten times or more. This rearrangement joins TRBV2 to TRBJ1-1; 10 nucleotides match TRBD1. Looked up from germline, CDR1 is SNHLY and CDR2 is FYNNEI. V was clipped by 4 bases and J by 10 bases; unmatched bases: 6. CDR3 length: 13 amino acids. CDR3 in amino acids: CASSGQGAEGAFF. The CDR3 DNA reads TGTGCCAGCAGTGGACAGGGGGCCGAGGGAGCTTTCTTT. Full variable domain (rest looked up from reference TRBV2 and TRBJ1-1): EPEVTQTPSHQVTQMGQEVILRCVPISNHLYFYWYRQILGQKVEFLVSFYNNEISEKSEIFDDQFSVERPDGSNFTLKIRSTKLEDSAMYFCASSGQGAEGAFFGQGTRLTVV.

By sample fraction, this clonotype is medium-sized. The chain uses TRBV2 and TRBJ1-1; D not certain. Germline V CDR1 and CDR2: SNHLY, FYNNEI. The CDR3 spans 11 residues. Trimming shortened V by 3 bases and J by 6 bases, and 5 bases separated the two germline ends. For the CDR3, the DNA is TGTGCCAGCAGTGATTGGTCTGAAGCTTTCTTT. This gives the protein CASSDWSEAFF.

This clonotype has a count of ten or more. This sequence joins TRBV3-1 and TRBJ1-1; TRBD1 is a possible D gene (6 bases). Trimming removed 4 bases from V and 5 bases from J, with 8 bases in between. The germline V gene encodes CDR1 LGHDT and CDR2 YNNKEL (reference sequence). The CDR3 totals 12 residues. CDR3 nucleotides: TGTGCCAGCAGCCTTACAGGGACTGAAGCTTTCTTT. Its translation: CASSLTGTEAFF. Full variable domain (outside the CDR3, taken from reference TRBV3-1 and TRBJ1-1): DTAVSQTPKYLVTQMGNDKSIKCEQNLGHDTMYWYKQDSKKFLKIMFSYNNKELIINETVPNRFSPKSPDKAHLNLHINSLELGDSAVYFCASSLTGTEAFFGQGTRLTVV.

For the CDR3, the DNA is TGTGCCAGCCGGCCCCTCTTGCCTGAAGCTTTCTTT. This codes for CASRPLLPEAFF. The chain recombines TRBV27 with TRBJ1-1; the D is unclear. Germline CDR1 reads MNHEY; CDR2 reads SMNVEV (reference sequence). The ends were cut back, 8 bases at V and 6 bases at J, with 13 bases in the middle. CDR3 size: 12 residues.

This clonotype was counted at least ten times. The chain uses TRBV12-3 or TRBV12-4 and TRBJ1-1, with unresolved D. CDR3 length equals 14 residues. With 1 base removed from V and 0 bases from J, the gap between germline ends came to 6 bases. CDR3 loop: CASSLGLLNTEAFF. For the CDR3, the DNA is TGTGCCAGCAGTTTAGGACTTCTGAACACTGAAGCTTTCTTT.

This clonotype was seen many times. The CDR3 nucleotides read TGTGCCAGCAGCTTGGCAGGGGTTGGCACTGAAGCTTTCTTT. Its translation: CASSLAGVGTEAFF. The J gene is TRBJ1-1, the V gene TRBV11-2; D is perhaps TRBD1 (6 bases). Between the trimmed V and J ends, which lost 3 bases and 4 bases, there was a span of 12 bases. The CDR3 is made up of 14 amino acids. Germline V CDR1 and CDR2: SGHAT, FQNNGV.

This clonotype was detected many times. J is TRBJ2-1 and V is TRBV7-3; a weak D match, TRBD2 (6 bases). The CDR3 length is 14 residues. CDR1 and CDR2 (germline): SGHTA, FQGTGA. Trimming pared 5 bases from V and 5 bases from J, leaving 13 bases between. The CDR3 loop is CASSDPGLNNEQFF. The CDR3 DNA reads TGTGCCAGCAGCGACCCGGGACTGAACAATGAGCAGTTCTTC.

This clonotype appeared many times. The chain uses TRBV6-1 and TRBJ2-7; the D call may be TRBD1 or TRBD2 (6 bases each). Trimming pared 3 bases from V and 4 bases from J, leaving 13 bases between. The CDR3 has 14 amino acids. Germline values: CDR1 MNHNS, CDR2 SASEGT. CDR3: CASSEQGRWYEQYF. CDR3 nucleotides: TGTGCCAGCAGTGAGCAGGGGAGGTGGTACGAGCAGTACTTC.

Ten or more counts support this clonotype. J is TRBJ1-2 and V is TRBV29-1, with D perhaps matching TRBD1 (5 bases). Trimming shortened V by 3 bases and J by 5 bases, and 19 bases separated the two germline ends. The germline V gene has CDR1 SQVTM and CDR2 ANQGSEA. This CDR3 comprises 15 residues. The chain's CDR3 is CSVDPDSPPGYGYTF. The CDR3 bases are TGCAGCGTTGATCCCGACAGCCCACCCGGTTATGGCTACACCTTC.

This clonotype has at least ten counts. The V and J genes are TRBV5-1 and TRBJ2-1; TRBD2 aligns across 13 bases. With 2 bases clipped from V and 9 bases from J, the junction kept 5 bases outside the gene matches. This CDR3 is 15 amino acids long. Germline lookup yields CDR1 SGHRS and CDR2 YFSETQ. CDR3 in amino acids: CASSFTSGRAFEQFF. The CDR3 DNA reads as TGCGCCAGCAGCTTCACTAGCGGGAGGGCGTTTGAGCAGTTCTTC.

This clonotype was found many times. The V gene is TRBV29-1, the J gene TRBJ2-3; D unresolved. Trimming left V 7 bases short and J 2 bases short, with 4 bases between. Germline V gene data show CDR1 as SQVTM and CDR2 as ANQGSEA. There are 10 residues in the CDR3. This CDR3 reads CSAYTDTQYF. The CDR3 nucleotides are TGCAGCGCGTACACAGATACGCAGTATTTT.

This clonotype was seen many times. V is TRBV24-1 and J is TRBJ2-3; possible D gene TRBD1, 6 bases. Germline CDR1 KGHDR, CDR2 SFDVKD. Deletions cut 8 bases from V and 0 bases from J, with 17 bases between. The CDR3 contains 16 residues. The CDR3 DNA follows: TGTGCCACCACTGACTCAGGGGACCGAAGCACAGATACGCAGTATTTT. Amino acids: CATTDSGDRSTDTQYF.

This clonotype was counted at least ten times. The rearrangement uses TRBV7-8 and TRBJ2-7; D call uncertain. The V end was cut by 5 bases, the J end by 2 bases, with 10 bases between. CDR3 length equals 13 residues. Per germline, CDR1 SGHVS and CDR2 FQNEAQ. The CDR3 loop reads CASSLERPYEQYF. DNA for the CDR3: TGTGCCAGCAGCCTGGAGCGTCCCTACGAGCAGTACTTC.

This chain connects TRBV20-1 to TRBJ2-7; D may be TRBD1 (6 bases). Germline assignment: CDR1 DFQATT and CDR2 SNEGSKA (reference sequence). This CDR3 has 14 residues. Deletions cut 0 bases from V and 3 bases from J, with 12 bases between. CDR3 loop: CSARDETGDYEQYF. In DNA, the CDR3 is TGCAGTGCTAGAGACGAGACAGGAGACTACGAGCAGTACTTC.

This clonotype was counted at least ten times. This chain links TRBV20-1 with TRBJ1-6, with a possible D match to TRBD1 (6 bases). This CDR3 comprises 12 residues. Per germline, CDR1 DFQATT and CDR2 SNEGSKA (reference sequence). The V and J ends lost 6 bases and 7 bases respectively, with 10 bases between them. CDR3 region: CSARGGNSPLHF. The CDR3 coding sequence is TGCAGTGCCCGCGGGGGCAATTCACCCCTCCACTTT.

In this sample, this clonotype turned up many times. This chain links TRBV13 with TRBJ2-1, with 10 bases fitting TRBD2. J lost 6 bases, V lost 5 bases, and 10 bases had no gene match. This CDR3 comprises 16 residues. In germline, CDR1 is PRHDT, CDR2 FYEKMQ (reference sequence). This CDR3 reads CASSIEREGHRNEQFF. CDR3 DNA: TGTGCCAGCAGCATCGAGCGGGAGGGCCATCGCAATGAGCAGTTCTTC.